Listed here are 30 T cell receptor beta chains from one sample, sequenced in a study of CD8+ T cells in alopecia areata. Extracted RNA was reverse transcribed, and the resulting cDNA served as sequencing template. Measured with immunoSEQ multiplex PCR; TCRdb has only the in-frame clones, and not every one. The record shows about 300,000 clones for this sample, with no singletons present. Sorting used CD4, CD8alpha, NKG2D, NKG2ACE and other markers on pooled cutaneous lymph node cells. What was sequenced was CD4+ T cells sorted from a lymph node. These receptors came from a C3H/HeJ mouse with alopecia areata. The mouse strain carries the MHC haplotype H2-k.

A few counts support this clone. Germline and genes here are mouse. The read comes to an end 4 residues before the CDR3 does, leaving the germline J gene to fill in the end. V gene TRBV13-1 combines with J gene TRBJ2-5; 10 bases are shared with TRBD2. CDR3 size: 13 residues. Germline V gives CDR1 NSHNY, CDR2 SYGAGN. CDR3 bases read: TGTGCCAGCAGATCTGGGGGGGCGGAC. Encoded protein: CASRSGGAD. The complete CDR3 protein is CASRSGGADTQYF.

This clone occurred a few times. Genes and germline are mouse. The CDR3 bases that were read are TGTGCCTGGAGTCTCGGCCAGGGGGCAAGTCAAAAC. This encodes CAWSLGQGASQN. The whole CDR3 protein reads CAWSLGQGASQNTLYF. This chain joins TRBV31 and TRBJ2-4; 8 positions match TRBD1. The read stops 4 residues short of the end of the CDR3; the missing end is completed from the germline J gene. The CDR3 runs 16 residues. In germline, CDR1 is GKSSPN, CDR2 SITVG. V shed 0 bases, J shed 0 bases, and the junction held 5 bases outside the gene matches.

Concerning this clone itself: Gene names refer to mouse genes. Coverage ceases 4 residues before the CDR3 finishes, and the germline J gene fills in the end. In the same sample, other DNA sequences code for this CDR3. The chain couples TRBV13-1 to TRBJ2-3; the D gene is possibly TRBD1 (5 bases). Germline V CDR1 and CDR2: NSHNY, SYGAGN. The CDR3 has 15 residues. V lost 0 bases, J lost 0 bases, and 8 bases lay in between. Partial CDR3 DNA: TGTGCCAGCAGTGATGCAGACAGTAGTGCAGAA. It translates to CASSDADSSAE. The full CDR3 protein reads CASSDADSSAETLYF.

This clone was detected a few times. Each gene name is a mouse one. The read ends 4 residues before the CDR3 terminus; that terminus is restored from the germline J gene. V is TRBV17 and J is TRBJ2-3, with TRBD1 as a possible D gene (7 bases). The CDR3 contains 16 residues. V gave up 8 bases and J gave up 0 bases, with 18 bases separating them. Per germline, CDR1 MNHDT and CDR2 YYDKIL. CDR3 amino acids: CASRQRGQGSAETLYF. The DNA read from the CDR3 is TGTGCTAGCCGACAGAGGGGGCAGGGTAGTGCAGAA.

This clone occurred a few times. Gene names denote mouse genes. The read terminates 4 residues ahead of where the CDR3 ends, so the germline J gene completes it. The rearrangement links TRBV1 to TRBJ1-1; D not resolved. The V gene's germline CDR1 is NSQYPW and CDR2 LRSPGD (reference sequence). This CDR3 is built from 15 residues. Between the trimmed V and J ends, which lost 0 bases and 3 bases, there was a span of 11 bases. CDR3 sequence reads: CTCSAESRRDTEVFF. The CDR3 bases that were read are TGCACCTGCAGTGCAGAGTCCAGGCGGGACACA.

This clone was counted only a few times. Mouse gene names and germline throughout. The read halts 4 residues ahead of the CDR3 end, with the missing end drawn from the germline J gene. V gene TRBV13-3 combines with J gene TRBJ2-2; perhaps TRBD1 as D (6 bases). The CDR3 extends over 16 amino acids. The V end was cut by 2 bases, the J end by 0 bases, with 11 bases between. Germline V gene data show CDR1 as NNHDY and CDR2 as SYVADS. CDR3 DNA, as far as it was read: TGTGCCAGCAGTGACGGCAGGGGAACAAACACCGGG. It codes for CASSDGRGTNTG. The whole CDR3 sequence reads CASSDGRGTNTGQLYF.

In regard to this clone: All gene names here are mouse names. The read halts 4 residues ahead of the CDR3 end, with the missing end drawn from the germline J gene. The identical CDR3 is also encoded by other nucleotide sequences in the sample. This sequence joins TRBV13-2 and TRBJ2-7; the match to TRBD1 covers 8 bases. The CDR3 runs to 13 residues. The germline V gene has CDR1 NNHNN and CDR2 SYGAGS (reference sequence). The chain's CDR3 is CASGDGQGYEQYF. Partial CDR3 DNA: TGTGCCAGCGGTGATGGACAGGGGTAT.

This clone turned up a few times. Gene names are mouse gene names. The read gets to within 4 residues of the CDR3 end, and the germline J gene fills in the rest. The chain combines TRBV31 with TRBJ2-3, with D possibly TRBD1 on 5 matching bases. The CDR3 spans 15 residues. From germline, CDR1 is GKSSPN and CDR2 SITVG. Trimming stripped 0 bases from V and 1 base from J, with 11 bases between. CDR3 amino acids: CAWSLGVEGAETLYF. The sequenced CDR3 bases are TGTGCCTGGAGTCTAGGGGTGGAGGGTGCAGAA.

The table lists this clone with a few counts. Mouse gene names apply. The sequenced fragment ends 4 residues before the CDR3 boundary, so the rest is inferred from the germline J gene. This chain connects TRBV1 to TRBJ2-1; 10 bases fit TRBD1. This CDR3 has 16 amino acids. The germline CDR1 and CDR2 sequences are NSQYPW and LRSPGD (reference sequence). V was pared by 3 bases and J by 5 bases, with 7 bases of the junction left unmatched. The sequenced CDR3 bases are TGCACCTGCAGTGCGCCGGGACAGGGGCTGGATGCT. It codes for CTCSAPGQGLDA. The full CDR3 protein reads CTCSAPGQGLDAEQFF.

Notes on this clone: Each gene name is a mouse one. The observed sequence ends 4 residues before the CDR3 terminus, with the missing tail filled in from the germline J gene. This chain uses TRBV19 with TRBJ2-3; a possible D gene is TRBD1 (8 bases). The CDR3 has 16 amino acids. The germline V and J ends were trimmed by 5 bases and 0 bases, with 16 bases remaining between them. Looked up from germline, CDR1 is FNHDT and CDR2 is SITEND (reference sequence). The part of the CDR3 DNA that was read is TGTGCCAGCAGCCAAAACAGGGGGGGAAGTGCAGAA. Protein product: CASSQNRGGSAE. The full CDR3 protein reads CASSQNRGGSAETLYF.

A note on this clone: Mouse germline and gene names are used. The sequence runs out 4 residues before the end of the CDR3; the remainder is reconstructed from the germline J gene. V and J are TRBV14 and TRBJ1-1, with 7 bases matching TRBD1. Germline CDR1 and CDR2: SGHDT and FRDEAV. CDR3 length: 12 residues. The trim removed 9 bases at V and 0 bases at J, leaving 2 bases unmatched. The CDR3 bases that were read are TGTGCCATAGGGACAGAGAACACA. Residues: CAIGTENT. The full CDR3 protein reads CAIGTENTEVFF.

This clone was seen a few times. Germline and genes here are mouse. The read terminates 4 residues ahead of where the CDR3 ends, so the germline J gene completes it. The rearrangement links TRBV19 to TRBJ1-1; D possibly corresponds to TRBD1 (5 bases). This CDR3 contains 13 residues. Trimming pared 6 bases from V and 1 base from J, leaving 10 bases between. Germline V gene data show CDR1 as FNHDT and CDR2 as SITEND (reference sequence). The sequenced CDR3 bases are TGTGCCAGCACCCCGACAGAAAACACA. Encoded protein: CASTPTENT. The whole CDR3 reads CASTPTENTEVFF.

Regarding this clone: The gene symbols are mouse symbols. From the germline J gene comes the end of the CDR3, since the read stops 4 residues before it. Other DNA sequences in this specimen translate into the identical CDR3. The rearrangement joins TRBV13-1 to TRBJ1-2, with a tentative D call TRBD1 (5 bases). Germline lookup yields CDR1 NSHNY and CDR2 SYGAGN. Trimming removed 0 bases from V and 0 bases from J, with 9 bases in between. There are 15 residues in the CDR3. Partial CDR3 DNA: TGTGCCAGCAGTGATGGCCAGGGCGCAAACTCC. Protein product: CASSDGQGANS. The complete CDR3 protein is CASSDGQGANSDYTF.

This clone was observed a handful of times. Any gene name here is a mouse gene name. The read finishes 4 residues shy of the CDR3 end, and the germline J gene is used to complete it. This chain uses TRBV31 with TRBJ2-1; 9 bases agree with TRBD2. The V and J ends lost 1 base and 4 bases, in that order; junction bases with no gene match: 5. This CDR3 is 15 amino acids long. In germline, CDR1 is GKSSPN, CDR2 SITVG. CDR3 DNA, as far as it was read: TGTGCCTGGAGTCGACTGGGGGCGCTTTATGCT. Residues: CAWSRLGALYA. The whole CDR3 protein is CAWSRLGALYAEQFF.

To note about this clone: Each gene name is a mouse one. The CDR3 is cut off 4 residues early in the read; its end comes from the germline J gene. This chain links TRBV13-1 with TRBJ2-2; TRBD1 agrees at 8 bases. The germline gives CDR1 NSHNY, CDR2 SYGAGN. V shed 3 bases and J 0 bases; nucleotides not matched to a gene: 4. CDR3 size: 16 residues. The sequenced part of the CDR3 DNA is TGTGCCAGCAGTGGCCACAGGGGGTCAAACACCGGG. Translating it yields CASSGHRGSNTG. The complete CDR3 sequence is CASSGHRGSNTGQLYF.

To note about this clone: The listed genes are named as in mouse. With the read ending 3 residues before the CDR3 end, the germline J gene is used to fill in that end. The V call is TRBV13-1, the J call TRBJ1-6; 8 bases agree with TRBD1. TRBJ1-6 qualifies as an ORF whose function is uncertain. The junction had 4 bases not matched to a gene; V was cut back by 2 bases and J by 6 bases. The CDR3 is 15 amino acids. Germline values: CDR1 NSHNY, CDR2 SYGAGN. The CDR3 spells CASSEGQALNSPLYF. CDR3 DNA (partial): TGTGCCAGCAGTGAGGGACAGGCCCTTAATTCGCCC.

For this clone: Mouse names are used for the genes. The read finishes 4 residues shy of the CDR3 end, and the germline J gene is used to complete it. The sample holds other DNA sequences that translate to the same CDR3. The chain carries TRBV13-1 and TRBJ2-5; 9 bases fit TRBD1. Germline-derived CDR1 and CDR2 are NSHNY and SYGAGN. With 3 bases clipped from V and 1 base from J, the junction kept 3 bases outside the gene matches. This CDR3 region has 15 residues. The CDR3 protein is CASSGDREDQDTQYF. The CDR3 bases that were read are TGTGCCAGCAGTGGGGACAGGGAGGACCAAGAC.

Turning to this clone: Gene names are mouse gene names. CDR3 amino acids: CASSIWQNSPLYF. The covered CDR3 bases are TGTGCCAGCAGTATCTGGCAAAATTCGCCC. This chain links TRBV19 with TRBJ1-6; D call uncertain. The read stops 3 residues short of the end of the CDR3; the missing end is completed from the germline J gene. TRBJ1-6 is an ORF for which the function is uncertain. The CDR3 runs to 13 residues. Germline V CDR1 and CDR2: FNHDT, SITEND (reference sequence). V lost 2 bases to trimming and J lost 7 bases, with 7 bases between them.

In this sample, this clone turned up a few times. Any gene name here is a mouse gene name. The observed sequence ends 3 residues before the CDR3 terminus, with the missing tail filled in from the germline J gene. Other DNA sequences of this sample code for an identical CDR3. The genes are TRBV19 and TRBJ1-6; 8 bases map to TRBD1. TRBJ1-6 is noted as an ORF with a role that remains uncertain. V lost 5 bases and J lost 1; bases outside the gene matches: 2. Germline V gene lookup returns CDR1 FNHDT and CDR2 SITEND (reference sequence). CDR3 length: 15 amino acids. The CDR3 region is CASRRTGSYNSPLYF. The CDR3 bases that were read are TGTGCCAGCAGACGGACAGGGTCCTATAATTCGCCC.

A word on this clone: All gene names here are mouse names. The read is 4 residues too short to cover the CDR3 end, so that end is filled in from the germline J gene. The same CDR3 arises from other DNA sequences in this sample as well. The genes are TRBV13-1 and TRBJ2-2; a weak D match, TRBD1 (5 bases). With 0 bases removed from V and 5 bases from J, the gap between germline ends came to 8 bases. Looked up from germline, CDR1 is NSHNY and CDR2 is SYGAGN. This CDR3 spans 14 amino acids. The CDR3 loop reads CASSDEGDTGQLYF. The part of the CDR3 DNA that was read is TGTGCCAGCAGTGATGAAGGGGATACCGGG.

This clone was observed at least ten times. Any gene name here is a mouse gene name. The DNA read from the CDR3 is TGTGCCAGCAGCCAAGTTGGGACTGGGGACCGTGCAGAA. Residues: CASSQVGTGDRAE. The whole CDR3 protein reads CASSQVGTGDRAETLYF. The J gene is TRBJ2-3, the V gene TRBV5, with 10 bases aligning to TRBD2. The read ends 4 residues early relative to the CDR3; the germline J gene fills the gap. V shed 1 base and J 1 base; nucleotides not matched to a gene: 5. Per germline, CDR1 LGHNA and CDR2 YNLKQL (reference sequence). The CDR3 extends over 17 amino acids.

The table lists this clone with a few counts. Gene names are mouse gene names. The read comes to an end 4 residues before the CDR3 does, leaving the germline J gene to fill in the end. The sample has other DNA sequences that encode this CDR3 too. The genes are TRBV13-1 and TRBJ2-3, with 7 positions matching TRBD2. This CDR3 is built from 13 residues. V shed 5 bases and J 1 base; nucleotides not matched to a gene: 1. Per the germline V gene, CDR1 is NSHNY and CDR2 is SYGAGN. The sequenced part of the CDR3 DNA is TGTGCCAGCAGCGACTGGGGTGCAGAA. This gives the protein CASSDWGAE. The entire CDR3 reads CASSDWGAETLYF.

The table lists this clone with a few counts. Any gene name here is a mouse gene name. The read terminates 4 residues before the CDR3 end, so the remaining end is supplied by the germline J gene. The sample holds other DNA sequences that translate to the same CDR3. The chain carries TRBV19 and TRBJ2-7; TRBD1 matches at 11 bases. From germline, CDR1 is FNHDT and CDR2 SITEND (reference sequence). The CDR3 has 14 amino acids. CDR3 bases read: TGTGCCAGCAGTAGAGGGACAGGGGGATAT. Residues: CASSRGTGGY. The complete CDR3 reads CASSRGTGGYEQYF.

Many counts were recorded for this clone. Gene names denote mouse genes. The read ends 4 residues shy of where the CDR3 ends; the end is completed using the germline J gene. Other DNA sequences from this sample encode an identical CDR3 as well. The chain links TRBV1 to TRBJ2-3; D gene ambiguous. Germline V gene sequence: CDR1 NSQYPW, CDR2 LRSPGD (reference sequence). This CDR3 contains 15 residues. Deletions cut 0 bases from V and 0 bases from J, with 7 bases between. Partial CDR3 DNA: TGCACCTGCAGTGCAGACAGATCTAGTGCAGAA. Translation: CTCSADRSSAE. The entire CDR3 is CTCSADRSSAETLYF.

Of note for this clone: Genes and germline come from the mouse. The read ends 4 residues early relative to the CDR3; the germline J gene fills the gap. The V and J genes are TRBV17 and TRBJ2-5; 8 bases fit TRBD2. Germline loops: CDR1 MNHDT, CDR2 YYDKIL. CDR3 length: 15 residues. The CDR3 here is CASSRLGGAGDTQYF. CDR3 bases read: TGTGCTAGCAGTAGACTGGGGGGCGCCGGAGAC.

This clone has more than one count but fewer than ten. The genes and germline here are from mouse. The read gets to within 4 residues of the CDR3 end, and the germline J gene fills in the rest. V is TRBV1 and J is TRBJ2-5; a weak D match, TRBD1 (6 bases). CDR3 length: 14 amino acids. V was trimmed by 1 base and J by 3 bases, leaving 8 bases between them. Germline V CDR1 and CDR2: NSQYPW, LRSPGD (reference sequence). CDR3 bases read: TGCACCTGCAGTGCAGCGGACAGTCAAGAC. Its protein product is CTCSAADSQD. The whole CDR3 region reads CTCSAADSQDTQYF.

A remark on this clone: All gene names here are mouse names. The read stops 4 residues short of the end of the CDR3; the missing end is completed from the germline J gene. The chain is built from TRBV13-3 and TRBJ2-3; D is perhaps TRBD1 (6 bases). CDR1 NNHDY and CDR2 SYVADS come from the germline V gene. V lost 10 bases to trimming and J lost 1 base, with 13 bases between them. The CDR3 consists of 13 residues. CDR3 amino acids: CAGKTGGAETLYF. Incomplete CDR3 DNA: TGTGCCGGGAAGACAGGTGGTGCAGAA.

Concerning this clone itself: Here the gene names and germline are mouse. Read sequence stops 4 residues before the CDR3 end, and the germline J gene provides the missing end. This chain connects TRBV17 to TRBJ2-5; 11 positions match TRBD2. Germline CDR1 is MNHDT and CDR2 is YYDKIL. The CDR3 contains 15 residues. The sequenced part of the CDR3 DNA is TGTGCTAGCAGTAGAGAGGGACTGGGGGAAGAC. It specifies CASSREGLGED. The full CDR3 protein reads CASSREGLGEDTQYF.

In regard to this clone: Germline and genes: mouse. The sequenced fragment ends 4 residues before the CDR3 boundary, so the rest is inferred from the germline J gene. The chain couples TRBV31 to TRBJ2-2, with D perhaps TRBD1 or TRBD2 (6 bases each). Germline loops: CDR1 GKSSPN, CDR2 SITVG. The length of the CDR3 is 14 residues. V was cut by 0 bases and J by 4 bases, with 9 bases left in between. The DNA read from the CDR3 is TGTGCCTGGAGTCTGGGGGCCGCCACCGGG. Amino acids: CAWSLGAATG. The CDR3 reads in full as CAWSLGAATGQLYF.

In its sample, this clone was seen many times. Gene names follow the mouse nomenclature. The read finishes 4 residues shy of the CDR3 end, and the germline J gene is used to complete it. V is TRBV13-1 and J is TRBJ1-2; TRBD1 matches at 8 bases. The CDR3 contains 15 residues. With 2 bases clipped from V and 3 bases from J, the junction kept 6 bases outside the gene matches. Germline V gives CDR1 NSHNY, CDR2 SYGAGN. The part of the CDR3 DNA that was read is TGTGCCAGCAGTGAGCTGGACAGGGAGGACTCC. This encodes CASSELDREDS. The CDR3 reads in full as CASSELDREDSDYTF.